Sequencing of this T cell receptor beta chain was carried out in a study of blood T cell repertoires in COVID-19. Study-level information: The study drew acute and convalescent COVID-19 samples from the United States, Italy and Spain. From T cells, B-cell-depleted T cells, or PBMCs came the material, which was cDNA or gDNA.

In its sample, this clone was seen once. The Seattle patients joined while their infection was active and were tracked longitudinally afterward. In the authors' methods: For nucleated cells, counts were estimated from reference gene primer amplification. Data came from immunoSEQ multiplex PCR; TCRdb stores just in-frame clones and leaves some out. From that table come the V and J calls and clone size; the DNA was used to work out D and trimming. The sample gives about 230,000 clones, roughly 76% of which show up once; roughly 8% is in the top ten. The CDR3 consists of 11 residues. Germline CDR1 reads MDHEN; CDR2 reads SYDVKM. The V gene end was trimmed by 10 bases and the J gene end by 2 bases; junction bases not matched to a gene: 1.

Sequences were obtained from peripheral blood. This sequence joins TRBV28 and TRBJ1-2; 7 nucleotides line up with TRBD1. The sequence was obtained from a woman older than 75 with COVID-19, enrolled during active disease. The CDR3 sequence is CAIQGNYGYTF. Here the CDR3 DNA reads TGTGCCATACAGGGGAACTATGGCTACACCTTC.